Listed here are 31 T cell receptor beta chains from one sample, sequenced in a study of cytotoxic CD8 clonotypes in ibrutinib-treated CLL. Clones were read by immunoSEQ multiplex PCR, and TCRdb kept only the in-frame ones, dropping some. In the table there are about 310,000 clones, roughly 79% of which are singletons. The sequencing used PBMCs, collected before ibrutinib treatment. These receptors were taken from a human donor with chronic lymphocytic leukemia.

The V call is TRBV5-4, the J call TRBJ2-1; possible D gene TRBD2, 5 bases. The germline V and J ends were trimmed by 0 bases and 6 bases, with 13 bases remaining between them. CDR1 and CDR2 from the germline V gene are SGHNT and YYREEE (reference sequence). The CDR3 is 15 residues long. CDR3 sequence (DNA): TGTGCCAGCAGCTTGGCGGCTAGCTTGGGCAATGAGCAGTTCTTC. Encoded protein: CASSLAASLGNEQFF. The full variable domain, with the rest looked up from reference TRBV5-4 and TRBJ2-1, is ETGVTQSPTHLIKTRGQQVTLRCSSQSGHNTVSWYQQALGQGPQFIFQYYREEENGRGNFPPRFSGLQFPNYSSELNVNALELDDSALYLCASSLAASLGNEQFFGPGTRLTVL.

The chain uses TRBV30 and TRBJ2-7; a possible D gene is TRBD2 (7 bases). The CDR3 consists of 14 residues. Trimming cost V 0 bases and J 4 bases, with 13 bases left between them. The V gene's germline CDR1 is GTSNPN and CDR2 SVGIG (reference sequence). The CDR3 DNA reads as TGTGCCTGGAGTGTTGGGGGGGCCTTATACGAGCAGTACTTC. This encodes CAWSVGGALYEQYF.

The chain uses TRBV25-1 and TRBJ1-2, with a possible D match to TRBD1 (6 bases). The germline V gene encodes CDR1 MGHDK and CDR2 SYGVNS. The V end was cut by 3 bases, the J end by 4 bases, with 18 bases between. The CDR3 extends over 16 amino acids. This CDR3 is CASSDLQGPGIYGYTF. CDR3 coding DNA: TGTGCCAGCAGTGACCTGCAGGGGCCAGGTATCTATGGCTACACCTTC.

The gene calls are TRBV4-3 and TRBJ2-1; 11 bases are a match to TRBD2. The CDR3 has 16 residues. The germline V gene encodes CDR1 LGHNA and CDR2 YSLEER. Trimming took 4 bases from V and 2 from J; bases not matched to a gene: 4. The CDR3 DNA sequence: TGCGCCAGCAGCCTATTTAGCGGGAGGGCCTACAATGAGCAGTTCTTC. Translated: CASSLFSGRAYNEQFF.

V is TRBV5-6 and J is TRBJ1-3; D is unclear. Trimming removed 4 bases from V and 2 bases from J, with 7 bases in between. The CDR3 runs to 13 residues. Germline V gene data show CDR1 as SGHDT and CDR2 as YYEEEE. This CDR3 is CASSVVAGNTIYF. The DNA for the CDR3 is TGTGCCAGCAGCGTCGTCGCTGGAAACACCATATATTTT.

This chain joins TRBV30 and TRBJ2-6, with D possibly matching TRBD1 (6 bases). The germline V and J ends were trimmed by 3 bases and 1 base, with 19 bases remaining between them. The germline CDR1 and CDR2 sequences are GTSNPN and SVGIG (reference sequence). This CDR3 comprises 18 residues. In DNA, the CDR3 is TGTGCCTGGAGCAGGGGTTCTCGTCGGATATCTGGGGCCAACGTCCTGACTTTC. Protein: CAWSRGSRRISGANVLTF.

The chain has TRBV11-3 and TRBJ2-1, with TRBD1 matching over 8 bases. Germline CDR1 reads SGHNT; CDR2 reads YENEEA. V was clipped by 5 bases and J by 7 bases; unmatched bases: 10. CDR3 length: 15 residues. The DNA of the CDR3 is TGTGCCAGCAGCCTATATGGGACAGGTATGAATGAGCAGTTCTTC. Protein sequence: CASSLYGTGMNEQFF.

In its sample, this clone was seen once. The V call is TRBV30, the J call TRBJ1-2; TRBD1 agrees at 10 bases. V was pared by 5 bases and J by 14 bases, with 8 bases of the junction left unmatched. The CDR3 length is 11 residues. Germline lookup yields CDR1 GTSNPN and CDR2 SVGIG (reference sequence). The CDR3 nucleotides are TGTGCCTGGGGGAGACAGGGGGCATATACCTTC. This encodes CAWGRQGAYTF.

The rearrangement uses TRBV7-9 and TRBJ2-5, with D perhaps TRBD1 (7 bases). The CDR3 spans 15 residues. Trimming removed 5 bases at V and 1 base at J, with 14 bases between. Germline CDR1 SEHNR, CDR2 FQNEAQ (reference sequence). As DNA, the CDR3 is TGTGCCAGCAGCCTAAGGGGGGACAGCCAAGAGACCCAGTACTTC. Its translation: CASSLRGDSQETQYF.

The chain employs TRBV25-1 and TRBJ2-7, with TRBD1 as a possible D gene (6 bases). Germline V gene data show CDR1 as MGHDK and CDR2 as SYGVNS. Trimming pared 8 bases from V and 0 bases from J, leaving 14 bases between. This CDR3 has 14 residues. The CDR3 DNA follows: TGTGCCAGCCGAGGAACAGGGTTCTCCTACGAGCAGTACTTC. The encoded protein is CASRGTGFSYEQYF.

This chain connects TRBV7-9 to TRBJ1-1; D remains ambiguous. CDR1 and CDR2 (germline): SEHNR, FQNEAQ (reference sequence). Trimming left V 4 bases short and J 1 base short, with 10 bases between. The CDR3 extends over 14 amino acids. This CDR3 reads CASSSTGSNTEAFF. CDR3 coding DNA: TGTGCCAGCAGCTCGACCGGATCGAACACTGAAGCTTTCTTT.

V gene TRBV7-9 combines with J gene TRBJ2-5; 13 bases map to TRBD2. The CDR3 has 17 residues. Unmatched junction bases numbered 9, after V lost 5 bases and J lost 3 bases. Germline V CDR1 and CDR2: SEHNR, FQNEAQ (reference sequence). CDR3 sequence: CASSKGLAGKNKETQYF. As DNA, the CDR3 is TGTGCCAGCAGCAAGGGACTAGCGGGGAAGAATAAAGAGACCCAGTACTTC.

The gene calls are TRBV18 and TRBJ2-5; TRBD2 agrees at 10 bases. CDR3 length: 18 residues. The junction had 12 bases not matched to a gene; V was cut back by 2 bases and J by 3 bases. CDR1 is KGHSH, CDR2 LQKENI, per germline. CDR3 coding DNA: TGTGCCAGCTCACCATGGGCTAGCGGGAGCTTTAAAAAAGAGACCCAGTACTTC. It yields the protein CASSPWASGSFKKETQYF.

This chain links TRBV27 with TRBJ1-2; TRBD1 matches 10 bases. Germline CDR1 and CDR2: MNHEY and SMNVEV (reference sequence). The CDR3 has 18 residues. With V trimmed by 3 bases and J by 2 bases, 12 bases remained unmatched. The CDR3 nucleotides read TGTGCCAGCAGTTTTCTGTCGACAGGGGGCGAGATGAACTATGGCTACACCTTC. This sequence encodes CASSFLSTGGEMNYGYTF.

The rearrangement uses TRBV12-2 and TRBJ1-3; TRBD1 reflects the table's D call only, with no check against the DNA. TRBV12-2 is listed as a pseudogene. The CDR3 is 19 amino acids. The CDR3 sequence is CASRLVNRAFPRSGNTIYF. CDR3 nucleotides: TGTGCAAGTCGCTTAGTAAACAGGGCTTTCCCCCGCTCTGGAAACACCATATATTTT.

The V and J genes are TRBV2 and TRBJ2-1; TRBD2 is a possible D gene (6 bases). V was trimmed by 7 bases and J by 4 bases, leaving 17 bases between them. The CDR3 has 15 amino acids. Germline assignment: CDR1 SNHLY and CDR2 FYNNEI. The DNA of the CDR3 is TGTGCCAGCAACGAAAAATCCGGGACTTACAATGAGCAGTTCTTC. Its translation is CASNEKSGTYNEQFF.

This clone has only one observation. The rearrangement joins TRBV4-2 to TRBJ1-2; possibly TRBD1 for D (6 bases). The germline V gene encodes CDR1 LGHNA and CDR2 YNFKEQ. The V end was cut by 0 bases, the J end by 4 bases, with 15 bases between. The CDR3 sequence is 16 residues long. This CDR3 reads CASSQDLSGGSYGYTF. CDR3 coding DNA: TGTGCCAGCAGCCAAGATCTCTCGGGGGGCAGCTATGGCTACACCTTC.

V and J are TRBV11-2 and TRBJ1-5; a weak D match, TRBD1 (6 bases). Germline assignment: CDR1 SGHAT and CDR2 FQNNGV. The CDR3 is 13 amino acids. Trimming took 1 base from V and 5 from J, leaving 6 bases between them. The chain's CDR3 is CASSLAGDQPQHF. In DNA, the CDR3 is TGTGCCAGCAGCTTAGCAGGGGATCAGCCCCAGCATTTT. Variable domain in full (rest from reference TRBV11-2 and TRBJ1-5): EAGVAQSPRYKIIEKRQSVAFWCNPISGHATLYWYQQILGQGPKLLIQFQNNGVVDDSQLPKDRFSAERLKGVDSTLKIQPAKLEDSAVYLCASSLAGDQPQHFGDGTRLSIL.

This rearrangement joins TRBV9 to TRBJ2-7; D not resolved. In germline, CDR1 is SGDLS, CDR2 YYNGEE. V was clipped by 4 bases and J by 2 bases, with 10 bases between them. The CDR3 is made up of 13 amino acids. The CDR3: CASSRTLTYEQYF. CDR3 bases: TGTGCCAGCAGCAGAACATTAACCTACGAGCAGTACTTC.

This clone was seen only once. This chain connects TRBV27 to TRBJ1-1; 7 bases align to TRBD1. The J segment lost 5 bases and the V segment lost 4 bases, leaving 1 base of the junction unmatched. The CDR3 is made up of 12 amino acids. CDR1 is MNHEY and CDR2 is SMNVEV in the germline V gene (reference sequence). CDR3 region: CASSYRGTEAFF. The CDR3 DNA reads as TGTGCCAGCAGTTACAGGGGAACTGAAGCTTTCTTT.

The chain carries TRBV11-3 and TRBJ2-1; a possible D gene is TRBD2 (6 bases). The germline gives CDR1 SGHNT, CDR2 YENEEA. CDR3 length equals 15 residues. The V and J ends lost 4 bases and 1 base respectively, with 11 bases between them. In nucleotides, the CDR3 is TGTGCCAGCAGCTACGGGACTCCATCCTACAATGAGCAGTTCTTC. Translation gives CASSYGTPSYNEQFF.

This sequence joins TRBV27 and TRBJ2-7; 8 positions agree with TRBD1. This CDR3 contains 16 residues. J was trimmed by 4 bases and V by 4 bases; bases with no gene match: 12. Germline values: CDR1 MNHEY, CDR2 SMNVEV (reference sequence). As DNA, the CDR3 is TGTGCCAGCAGTTCCCCCACCCGGGACAGGTATTACGAGCAGTACTTC. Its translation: CASSSPTRDRYYEQYF.

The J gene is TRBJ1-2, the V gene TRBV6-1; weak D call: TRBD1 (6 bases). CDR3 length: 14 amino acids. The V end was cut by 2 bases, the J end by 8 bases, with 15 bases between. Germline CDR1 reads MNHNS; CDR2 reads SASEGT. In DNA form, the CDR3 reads TGTGCCAGCAGTGAAACCCGACAGGCCCGGGGCTACACCTTC. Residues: CASSETRQARGYTF.

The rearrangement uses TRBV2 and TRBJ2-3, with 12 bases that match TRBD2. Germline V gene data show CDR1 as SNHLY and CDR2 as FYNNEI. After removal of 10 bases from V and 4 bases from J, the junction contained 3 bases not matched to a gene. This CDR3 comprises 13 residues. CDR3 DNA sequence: TGTGCCACTAGCGGGAGGGGTGCAGATACGCAGTATTTT. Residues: CATSGRGADTQYF.

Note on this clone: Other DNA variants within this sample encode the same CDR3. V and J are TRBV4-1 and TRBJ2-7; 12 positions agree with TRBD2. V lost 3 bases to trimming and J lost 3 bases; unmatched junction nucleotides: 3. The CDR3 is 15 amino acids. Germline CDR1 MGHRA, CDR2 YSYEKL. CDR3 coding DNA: TGCGCCAGCAGCCACCCGACTAGCGGGAGCTACGAGCAGTACTTC. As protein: CASSHPTSGSYEQYF.

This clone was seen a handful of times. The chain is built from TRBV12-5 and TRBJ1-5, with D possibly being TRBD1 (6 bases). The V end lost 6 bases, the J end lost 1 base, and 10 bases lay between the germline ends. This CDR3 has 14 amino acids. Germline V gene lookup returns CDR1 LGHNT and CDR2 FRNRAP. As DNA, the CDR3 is TGTGCTAGTGGCAGTACAGGGAGCAATCAGCCCCAGCATTTT. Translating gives CASGSTGSNQPQHF.

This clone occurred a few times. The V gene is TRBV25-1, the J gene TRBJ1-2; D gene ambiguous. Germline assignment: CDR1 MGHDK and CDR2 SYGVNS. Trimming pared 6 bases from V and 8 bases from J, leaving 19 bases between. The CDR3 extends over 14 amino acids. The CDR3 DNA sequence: TGTGCCAGCAGCAAGTGGCCAGTGAAGGGAGGCTACACCTTC. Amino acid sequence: CASSKWPVKGGYTF.

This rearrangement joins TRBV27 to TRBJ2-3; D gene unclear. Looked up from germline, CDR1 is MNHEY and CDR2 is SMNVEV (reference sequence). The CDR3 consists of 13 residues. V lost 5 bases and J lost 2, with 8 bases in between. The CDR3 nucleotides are TGTGCCAGCAGTCTGCAGTTCACAGATACGCAGTATTTT. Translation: CASSLQFTDTQYF.

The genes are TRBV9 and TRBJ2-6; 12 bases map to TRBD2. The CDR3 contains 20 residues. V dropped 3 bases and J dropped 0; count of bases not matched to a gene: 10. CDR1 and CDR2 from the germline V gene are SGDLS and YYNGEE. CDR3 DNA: TGTGCCAGCAGCGGCCGTCTTAGGACTAGCGGGAACTCTGGGGCCAACGTCCTGACTTTC. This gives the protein CASSGRLRTSGNSGANVLTF. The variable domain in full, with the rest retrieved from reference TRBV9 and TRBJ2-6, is DSGVTQTPKHLITATGQRVTLRCSPRSGDLSVYWYQQSLDQGLQFLIQYYNGEERAKGNILERFSAQQFPDLHSELNLSSLELGDSALYFCASSGRLRTSGNSGANVLTFGAGSRLTVL.

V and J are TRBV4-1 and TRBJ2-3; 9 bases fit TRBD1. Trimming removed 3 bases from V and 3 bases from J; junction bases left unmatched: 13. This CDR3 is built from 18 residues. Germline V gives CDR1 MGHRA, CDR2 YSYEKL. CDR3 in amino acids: CASSQEQPGQGVTDTQYF. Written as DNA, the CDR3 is TGCGCCAGCAGCCAGGAACAACCGGGACAGGGTGTTACAGATACGCAGTATTTT.

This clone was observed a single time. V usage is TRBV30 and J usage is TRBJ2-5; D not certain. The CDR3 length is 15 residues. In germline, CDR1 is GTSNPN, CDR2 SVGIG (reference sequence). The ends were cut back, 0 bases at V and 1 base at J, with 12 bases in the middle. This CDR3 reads CAWSVISQGQETQYF. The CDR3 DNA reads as TGTGCCTGGAGTGTAATATCACAAGGCCAAGAGACCCAGTACTTC.